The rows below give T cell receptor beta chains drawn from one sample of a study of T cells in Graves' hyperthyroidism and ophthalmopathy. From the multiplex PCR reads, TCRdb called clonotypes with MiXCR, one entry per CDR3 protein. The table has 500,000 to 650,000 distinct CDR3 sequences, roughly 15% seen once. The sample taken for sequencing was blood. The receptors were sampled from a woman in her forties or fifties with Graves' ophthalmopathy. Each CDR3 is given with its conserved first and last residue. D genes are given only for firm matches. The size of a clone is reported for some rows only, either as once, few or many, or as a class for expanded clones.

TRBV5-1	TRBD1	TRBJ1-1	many	CASSSGQGNTEAFF	TGCGCCAGCAGCTCCGGACAGGGGAACACTGAAGCTTTCTTT
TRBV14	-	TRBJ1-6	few	CASSQGGKGSYNSPLHF	TGTGCCAGCAGCCAAGGGGGGAAGGGCTCCTATAATTCACCCCTCCACTTT
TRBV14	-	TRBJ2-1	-	CASSQVLSSAEQFF	TGTGCCAGCAGCCAAGTCTTGTCTAGCGCTGAGCAGTTCTTC
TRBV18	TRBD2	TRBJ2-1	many	CASSPPTLADNEQFF	TGTGCCAGCTCACCACCCACACTAGCGGACAATGAGCAGTTCTTC
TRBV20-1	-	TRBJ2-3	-	CSAPQTDTQYF	TGCAGTGCTCCCCAGACAGATACGCAGTATTTT
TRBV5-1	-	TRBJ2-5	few	CASSFGTGRETQYF	TGCGCCAGCAGCTTTGGAACAGGGCGAGAGACCCAGTACTTC
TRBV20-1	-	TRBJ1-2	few	CSARVRQADGYTF	TGCAGTGCTAGAGTCCGGCAGGCGGATGGCTACACCTTC
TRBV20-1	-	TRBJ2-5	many	CSALDSQETQYF	TGCAGTGCTCTGGACTCTCAAGAGACCCAGTACTTC
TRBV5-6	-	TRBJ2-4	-	CASSLASGSAKNIQYF	TGTGCCAGCAGCTTGGCCTCAGGTTCGGCCAAAAACATTCAGTACTTC
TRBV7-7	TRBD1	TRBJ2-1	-	CASSGDRAYYNEQFF	TGTGCTAGCAGCGGGGACAGGGCTTACTACAATGAGCAGTTCTTC
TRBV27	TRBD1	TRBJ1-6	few	CASSTPTGGDWHSPLHF	TGTGCCAGCAGTACGCCAACAGGGGGCGATTGGCATTCACCCCTCCACTTT
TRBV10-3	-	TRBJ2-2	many	CATRWTGELFF	TGTGCCACCAGGTGGACCGGGGAGCTGTTTTTT
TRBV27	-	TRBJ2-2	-	CASSRRRAGTGELFF	TGTGCCAGCAGTCGCCGTAGGGCTGGGACCGGGGAGCTGTTTTTT
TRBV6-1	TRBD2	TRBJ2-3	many	CASKSGTSLTDTQYF	TGTGCCAGCAAATCCGGGACTAGCCTCACAGATACGCAGTATTTT
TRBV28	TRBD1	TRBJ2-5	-	CASSLGGPRDRGMYF	TGTGCCAGCAGTTTAGGGGGGCCCCGGGACAGGGGGATGTACTTC
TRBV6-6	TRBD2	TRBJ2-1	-	CASSYSGLAGVLNEQFF	TGTGCCAGCAGTTACTCGGGACTAGCGGGAGTACTCAATGAGCAGTTCTTC
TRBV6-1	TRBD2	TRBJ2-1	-	CASSETSGRAGEQFF	TGTGCCAGCAGTGAAACTAGCGGGAGGGCCGGGGAGCAGTTCTTC
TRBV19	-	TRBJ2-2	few	CAVGNTGELFF	TGTGCCGTCGGAAACACCGGGGAGCTGTTTTTT
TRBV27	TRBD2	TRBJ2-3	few	CASSVSSGLRDAPQYF	TGTGCCAGCAGTGTCTCTAGCGGGCTGCGCGACGCTCCGCAGTATTTT
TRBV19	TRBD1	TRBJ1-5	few	CATGGTGNTLQPQHF	TGTGCCACGGGCGGGACAGGGAACACCCTACAGCCCCAGCATTTT
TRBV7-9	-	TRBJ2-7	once	CAGSLVTGSYEQYF	TGTGCCGGCAGCTTGGTTACAGGCTCCTACGAGCAGTACTTC
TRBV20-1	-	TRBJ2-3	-	CSARDLSGSTDTQYF	TGCAGTGCTAGAGATCTGAGCGGGAGCACAGATACGCAGTATTTT
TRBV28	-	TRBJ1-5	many	CASSFRGGGDQPQHF	TGTGCCAGCAGTTTTCGGGGTGGAGGCGATCAGCCCCAGCATTTT
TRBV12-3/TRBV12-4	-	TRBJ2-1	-	CASSLGVADYNEQFF	TGTGCCAGCAGTTTGGGAGTAGCAGATTACAATGAGCAGTTCTTC
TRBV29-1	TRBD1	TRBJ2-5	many	CSVDVAGGRETQYF	TGCAGCGTTGATGTGGCAGGGGGCAGGGAGACCCAGTACTTC
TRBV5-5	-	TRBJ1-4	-	CASSRYSGTTNEKLFF	TGTGCCAGCAGCCGGTACTCGGGGACAACTAATGAAAAACTGTTTTTT
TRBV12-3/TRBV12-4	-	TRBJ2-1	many	CASSFRRATYNEQFF	TGTGCCAGCAGTTTCCGGCGGGCGACCTACAATGAGCAGTTCTTC
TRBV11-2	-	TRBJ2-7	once	CASSIKEGSYEQYF	TGTGCCAGCAGTATAAAAGAGGGCTCCTACGAGCAGTACTTC
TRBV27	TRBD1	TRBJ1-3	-	CASSLTQGAGNTIYF	TGTGCCAGCAGTTTAACGCAGGGGGCTGGAAACACCATATATTTT
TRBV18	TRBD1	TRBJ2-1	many	CASSARTGVDNEQFF	TGTGCCAGCTCAGCCAGGACAGGGGTGGACAATGAGCAGTTCTTC
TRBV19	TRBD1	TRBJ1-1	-	CASSTRDRTLNTEAFF	TGTGCCAGTAGTACCCGGGACAGGACCTTGAACACTGAAGCTTTCTTT
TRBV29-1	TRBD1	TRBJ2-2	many	CSVRTGRLGTGELFF	TGCAGCGTCCGGACAGGGCGGCTAGGCACCGGGGAGCTGTTTTTT
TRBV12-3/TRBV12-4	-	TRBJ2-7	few	CASSRGGLDTYEQYF	TGTGCCAGCAGCAGAGGAGGACTGGATACCTACGAGCAGTACTTC
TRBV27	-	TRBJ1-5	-	CASTPTGPNQPQHF	TGTGCCAGCACCCCGACAGGCCCCAATCAGCCCCAGCATTTT